A selection of T cell receptor beta chains follows, all from one sample in a study of blood T cell repertoires in COVID-19. Repertoires were generated with immunoSEQ multiplex PCR, while TCRdb's copy carries only in-frame clones and drops some. The table has some 250,000 clones, roughly 85% seen once. The material sequenced was PBMCs or T cells enriched from blood (not recorded which). Receptors originate from a woman between 45 and 60 years old who had recovered from COVID-19. CDR3s include the opening cysteine and the closing phenylalanine or tryptophan. A D gene is named only where the DNA matches it firmly. Where a row states a size, it is once, few, many or the class of an expanded clone; other rows omit it.

d_gene | j_gene | abundance | v_gene | CDR3nt | CDR3aa
TRBD2 | TRBJ2-7 | . | TRBV7-6 | TGTGCCAGCAGCTTGGGGGGGATAAACGAGCAGTACTTC | CASSLGGINEQYF
. | TRBJ1-1 | . | TRBV3-1/TRBV3-2 | TGTGCCAGCAGCCAAGTTTCAGTGAACACTGAAGCTTTCTTT | CASSQVSVNTEAFF
. | TRBJ2-5 | few | TRBV7-3 | TGTGCCAGCAGCCCCGTGGGGGGATTGCAAGAGACCCAGTACTTC | CASSPVGGLQETQYF
TRBD2 | TRBJ2-7 | few | TRBV6-6 | TGTGCCAGCAGTTACCGGGAGGATTCAGGGTACGAGCAGTACTTC | CASSYREDSGYEQYF
TRBD1 | TRBJ1-3 | . | TRBV9 | TGTGCCAGCAGCTTTAGGGACAGAGGAAACACCATATATTTT | CASSFRDRGNTIYF
. | TRBJ1-5 | . | TRBV12-3/TRBV12-4 | TGTGCCAGCAGACAGGGCGGCAATCAGCCCCAGCATTTT | CASRQGGNQPQHF
TRBD2 | TRBJ2-1 | . | TRBV28 | TGTGCCAGCAGTCCAAACTCCGGGACTATTTACAATGAGCAGTTCTTC | CASSPNSGTIYNEQFF
. | TRBJ1-1 | . | TRBV28 | TGTGCCAGCAGTTTATTGGGGGGTGACACTGAAGCTTTCTTT | CASSLLGGDTEAFF
. | TRBJ1-2 | . | TRBV6-5 | TGTGCCAGCAGTTACTCGAGGGCAGGGGTTTATGGCTACACCTTC | CASSYSRAGVYGYTF
. | TRBJ1-5 | . | TRBV28 | TGTGCCAGCGGAATGGGGAGACTTTATAGCAATCAGCCCCAGCATTTT | CASGMGRLYSNQPQHF
TRBD1 | TRBJ2-1 | once | TRBV29-1 | TGCAGCGCAACCGGGACAGGGACCGATGAGCAGTTCTTC | CSATGTGTDEQFF
. | TRBJ1-1 | . | TRBV28 | TGTGCCAGCCAGGGGAACACTGAAGCTTTCTTT | CASQGNTEAFF
TRBD1 | TRBJ2-5 | . | TRBV27 | TGTGCCAGCAGTTTAGAGACAGGGCAAGAGACCCAGTACTTC | CASSLETGQETQYF
. | TRBJ2-2 | . | TRBV27 | TGTGCCAGCAGTTTGGACGGAGGACACACCGGGGAGCTGTTTTTT | CASSLDGGHTGELFF
TRBD2 | TRBJ2-1 | once | TRBV27 | TGTGCCAGCAGTTTACTTGCGGGAGGGCCAGACAATGAGCAGTTCTTC | CASSLLAGGPDNEQFF
TRBD2 | TRBJ2-5 | . | TRBV2 | TGTGCCAGCAGTCGACTAGCGGGAGGGGGCCAAGAGACCCAGTACTTC | CASSRLAGGGQETQYF
. | TRBJ2-5 | . | TRBV29-1 | TGCAGCGTCAAACAAGGCGGCGAGACCCAGTACTTC | CSVKQGGETQYF
TRBD1 | TRBJ2-7 | . | TRBV5-1 | TGCGCCAGCAGCTTGTTAACAGGGGAATCCTACGAGCAGTACTTC | CASSLLTGESYEQYF
TRBD1 | TRBJ1-1 | . | TRBV29-1 | TGCAGCGTTAAATGGGGACAGATGAACACTGAAGCTTTCTTT | CSVKWGQMNTEAFF
TRBD1 | TRBJ2-2 | once | TRBV7-9 | TGTGCCAGCTCCCTGGGGACAGGGGGCTTAGACGGGGAGCTGTTTTTT | CASSLGTGGLDGELFF
. | TRBJ2-5 | . | TRBV29-1 | TGCAGCGTTGGTAGCGCAGTAGAAGAGACCCAGTACTTC | CSVGSAVEETQYF
. | TRBJ2-7 | once | TRBV28 | TGTGCCACTACAGGGTTCGTTGGCTACGAGCAGTACTTC | CATTGFVGYEQYF
. | TRBJ1-2 | . | TRBV30 | TGTGCCTGGAGTGTCGGCAGGGGTGGCTACACCTTC | CAWSVGRGGYTF
TRBD2 | TRBJ2-1 | few | TRBV5-1 | TGCGCCAGCAGCTTGTCATCGGGGGGCAATGAGCAGTTCTTC | CASSLSSGGNEQFF
TRBD1 | TRBJ1-2 | . | TRBV18 | TGTGCCAGCTCACCGGGGACAGGCGTCTACTATGGCTACACCTTC | CASSPGTGVYYGYTF
TRBD1 | TRBJ1-2 | . | TRBV25-1 | TGTGCCAGCAGTGACCCGGGACAGGGGTCATATGGCTACACCTTC | CASSDPGQGSYGYTF
TRBD1 | TRBJ1-4 | . | TRBV19 | TGTGCCAGTAGCTGGGACAGGGGGGCCGGAAAACTGTTTTTT | CASSWDRGAGKLFF
. | TRBJ1-5 | . | TRBV14 | TGTGCCAGCAGCCCCCACACCATATATAGCAATCAGCCCCAGCATTTT | CASSPHTIYSNQPQHF
. | TRBJ2-1 | . | TRBV21-1 | TGTGCCAGCAGCCCATGGACAGGGGAGGTTACGGAGCAGTTCTTC | CASSPWTGEVTEQFF
. | TRBJ1-2 | . | TRBV6-6 | TGTGCCAGCAGTTATGGGGGCGACTATGGCTACACCTTC | CASSYGGDYGYTF
. | TRBJ2-7 | . | TRBV5-4 | TGTGCCAGCAGCTTGAAGCCCGGCTCCAGGGTCGTCCACGAGCAGTACTTC | CASSLKPGSRVVHEQYF
. | TRBJ2-3 | . | TRBV7-2 | TGTGCCAGCAGTCAGAACAGGGAAGATACGCAGTATTTT | CASSQNREDTQYF